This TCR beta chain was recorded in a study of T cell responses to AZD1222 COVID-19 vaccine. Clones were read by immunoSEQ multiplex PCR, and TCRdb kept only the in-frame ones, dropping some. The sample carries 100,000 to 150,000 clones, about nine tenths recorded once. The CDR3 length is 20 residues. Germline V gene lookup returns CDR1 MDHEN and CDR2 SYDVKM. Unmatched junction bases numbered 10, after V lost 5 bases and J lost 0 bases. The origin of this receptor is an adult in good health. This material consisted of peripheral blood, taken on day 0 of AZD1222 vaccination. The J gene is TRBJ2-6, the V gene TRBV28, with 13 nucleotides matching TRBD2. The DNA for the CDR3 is TGTGCCAGCAGTGTCCGCGGACTAGCGGGGGTTATCTCTGGGGCCAACGTCCTGACTTTC. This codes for CASSVRGLAGVISGANVLTF.